The source of this TCR beta chain is a study of early T cells in non-severe SARS-CoV-2 infection listed by TCRdb under 2021. Background on the whole study: Because TCR sequencing was done on bulk RNA from unsorted whole blood, the alpha and beta chains could not be paired.

Counted from cysteine to phenylalanine, this CDR3 has 13 amino acids. This entry keeps only the CDR3 DNA: 39 bases, framed from base 1. The germline V gene (reference sequence) yields DFQATT for CDR1 and SNEGSKA for CDR2. V sheds 3 bases and J sheds 0 bases, leaving 6 bases between their ends. Libraries were made using 5' RACE. Sequencing was performed on a NextSeq 500. To correct for sequencing error and PCR bias, the TCR library protocol tagged individual cDNA molecules with unique molecular identifiers. Both TCR alpha and beta chains were sequenced, and tight co-correlation was observed between alpha and beta sequence abundances in each sample. In the authors' own workflow: Decombinator V4 was used to annotate TCR sequences for V gene, J gene and CDR3. Expanded TCRs were defined as changing significantly between any two time points under a Poisson model with p below 0.0001. TCR abundances were normalised to the total number of TCRs sequenced per sample and were expressed as counts per million. TRAV1-2 paired with TRAJ12, TRAJ20 or TRAJ33 defined MAIT TCRs, while TRAV10 paired with TRAJ18 defined iNKT TCRs. A search of VDJdb, accessed on 1 November 2021, was run for TCRs annotated to CMV, EBV and SARS-CoV-2, with TCRs annotated for multiple antigens excluded. TCRdb cleaned the public reads at Q25 with fastp, built clones with MiXCR and kept in-frame beta chains. Records with the same CDR3 protein are collapsed into one entry carrying the most frequent genes and DNA. TCRdb, not the authors, supplied the V and J calls. This sample comprises about 90,000 distinct CDR3 sequences, approximately 12% of them detected only once. Of the sample, approximately 4% falls within the top ten clones.

This was a case-control study nested in a cohort of healthcare workers in London, UK, who had nasopharyngeal swab PCR tests and blood samples taken every week. Healthcare workers were enrolled in the week of the UK lockdown, from 23 to 31 March 2020, and were followed every week for up to about 16 weeks. A note on this clonotype: Its antigen is currently not known. Per-base quality was not reported, and no clone a single base away is much larger than it.

Paper-wide results and their limitations: VDJdb matching was skewed toward anti-spike CD8 responses and likely underestimated virus-specific expansions, missing private and CD4 specificities.

The source of this sequence is an adult who was a healthcare worker with PCR-confirmed SARS-CoV-2 infection or an uninfected control (not recorded which). The chain is encoded by TRBV20-1 joined to TRBJ1-3; no confident D gene assignment can be made. The sequences come from whole blood, collected at baseline. DNA sequence: TGCAGTGCTAGCCGCAGCTCTGGAAACACCATATATTTT. Its protein reads: CSASRSSGNTIYF.